This T cell receptor beta chain was identified during a study of OX40 agonist ivuxolimab in advanced cancers. Looking at the study overall: Ivuxolimab, which targeted the costimulatory receptor OX40 (CD134), was an agonistic, fully human IgG2 monoclonal antibody. Intravenous ivuxolimab was administered to patients every 2 weeks at six dose levels: 0.01, 0.1, 0.3, 1.5, 3 and 10 mg/kg. The paper covers the monotherapy dose-escalation part of the phase I ivuxolimab trial, which included N ≈ 54 patients. Peripheral TCRbeta sequencing aimed to test whether ivuxolimab altered TCR sequence diversity and caused clonal T-cell expansion. Partial responses were achieved by three dose-escalation patients, of whom one had hepatocellular carcinoma and two had cutaneous melanoma. Prior anti-PD-1, anti-PD-L1 or anti-CTLA-4 therapy was permitted, and checkpoint inhibitors had been received by roughly two fifths of dose-escalation patients. Among the roughly 54 dose-escalation patients, about 20 had hepatocellular carcinoma, approximately 15 melanoma, 9 renal cell carcinoma and 9 head and neck cancer. In the dose-escalation cohort, 70% to 85% of patients were male, and the mean age was 60 years with a range of roughly 20 to 79.

For sequencing of the TCRbeta CDR3 region, genomic DNA was extracted from the sorted cells. The immunoSEQ Assay was used for sequencing of TCRbeta CDR3 regions. TCRdb stores this immuneACCESS table with in-frame sequences only. Part of the clones is absent; in the studies checked, under half of the shortfall reflects unresolved V genes, and no reason is known for the rest. This sample comprises about 50,000 clones, roughly nine tenths of them detected only once. The ten biggest clones cover 5% to 7% of the sample. CDR1 and CDR2 were assigned from the germline V gene (reference sequence) as LNHNV and YYDKDF. The cysteine opens and the phenylalanine closes a CDR3 of 17 amino acids. The entry retains the CDR3 DNA only, 51 bases that are in frame from base 1. V is trimmed back by 7 bases and J by 1 base, and the junction contains 7 bases that no gene match accounts for. Turning to this clone: What this receptor recognizes is not known. No per-base quality is available; no much larger clone lies one base away.

Patients with autoimmune disease history or receiving systemic immunosuppression were excluded from the trial. In every dose cohort, peripheral blood was drawn for TCR sequencing at baseline, cycle 4 day 1, and cycle 7 day 1. Samples came from an open-label, multicenter, first-in-human phase I dose-escalation trial of ivuxolimab. Adults with locally advanced or metastatic melanoma, renal cell, hepatocellular, or head and neck squamous cell carcinoma were enrolled in the trial. CD4+ and CD8+ T cells were sorted separately from peripheral blood before TCR sequencing. Broader findings and caveats from the paper: In the 0.1-3.0 mg/kg groups, partial responders had among the lowest normalized peripheral clonal expansion, particularly in CD8+ T cells. Low levels of normalized T-cell clonal expansion were also seen in some patients who did not respond. At doses of 0.1 to 3.0 mg/kg, clonal expansion of both CD4+ and CD8+ T cells in blood was seen between baseline and week 6. After ivuxolimab, more expanded clones were found on average in CD8+ T cells than in CD4+ T cells. Which antigens the clonally expanded peripheral T cells were specific for was not determined.

The V gene is TRBV15 and the J gene is TRBJ2-6; 10 central bases correspond to TRBD1. The sequenced sample was CD4+ or CD8+ T cells sorted from blood, obtained in a trial of the OX40 agonist ivuxolimab. The receptor was isolated from an adult with an advanced solid tumor such as melanoma, head and neck, liver or kidney cancer. The DNA sequence reads TGTGCCACCAAAGGACAGGGGGTCTATTCTGGGGCCAACGTCCTGACTTTC. This translates into CATKGQGVYSGANVLTF.